This record concerns one TCR beta chain sequence. With a J-beta primer mix and a sample-barcoded 5' primer, a second PCR ran about 7 to 12 cycles. In TCRdb, the 5' RACE reads were re-called with MiXCR into one record per CDR3 protein. Of 800,000 or so distinct CDR3 sequences listed, roughly 25% were seen once; the top ten hold under 4.5%. The sample comes from a study of blood T cells in healthy people across ages. The V gene end was trimmed by 1 base and the J gene end by 3 bases; junction bases not matched to a gene: 7. The CDR3 is made up of 17 amino acids. Germline CDR1 reads SGHRS; CDR2 reads YFSETQ. The same data also contributed to another study, on T cells of mothers and their children. From that study: The TCR beta CDR3 read count exceeded 8 million for each mother and was about 3.1 million for each child.

The rearrangement links TRBV5-1 to TRBJ2-1; 10 bases align to TRBD2. The receptor comes from a boy younger than 18 in good health. The material sequenced was blood. The CDR3 DNA reads TGCGCCAGCAGCTTGAGTTCTAGCGGGAGTTACTACAATGAGCAGTTCTTC. It specifies CASSLSSSGSYYNEQFF.